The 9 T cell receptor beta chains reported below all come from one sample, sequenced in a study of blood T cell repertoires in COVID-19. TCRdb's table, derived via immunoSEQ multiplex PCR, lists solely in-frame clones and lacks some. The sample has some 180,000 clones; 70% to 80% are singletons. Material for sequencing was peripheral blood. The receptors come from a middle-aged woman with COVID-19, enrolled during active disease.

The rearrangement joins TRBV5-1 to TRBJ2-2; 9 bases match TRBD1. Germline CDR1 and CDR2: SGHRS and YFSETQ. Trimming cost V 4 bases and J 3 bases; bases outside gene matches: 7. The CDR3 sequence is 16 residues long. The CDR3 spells CASSPAWTGDTGELFF. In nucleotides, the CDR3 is TGCGCCAGCAGCCCCGCCTGGACAGGGGACACCGGGGAGCTGTTTTTT.

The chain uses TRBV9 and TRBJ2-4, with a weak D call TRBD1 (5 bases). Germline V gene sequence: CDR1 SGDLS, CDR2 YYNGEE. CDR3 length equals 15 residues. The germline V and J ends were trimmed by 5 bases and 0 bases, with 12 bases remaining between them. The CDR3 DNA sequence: TGTGCCAGCAGTACAGGTACCTTAGCCAAAAACATTCAGTACTTC. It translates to CASSTGTLAKNIQYF.

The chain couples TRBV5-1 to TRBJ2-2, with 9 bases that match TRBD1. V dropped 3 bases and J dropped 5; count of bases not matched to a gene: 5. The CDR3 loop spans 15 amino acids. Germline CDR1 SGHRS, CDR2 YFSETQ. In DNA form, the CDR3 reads TGCGCCAGCAGCTGGGGACAGGGTTTAACCGGGGAGCTGTTTTTT. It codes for CASSWGQGLTGELFF.

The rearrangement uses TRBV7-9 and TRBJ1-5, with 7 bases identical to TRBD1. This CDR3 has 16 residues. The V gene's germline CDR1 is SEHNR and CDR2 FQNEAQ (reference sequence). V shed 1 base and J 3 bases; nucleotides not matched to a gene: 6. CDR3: CASSLGDSLYNQPQHF. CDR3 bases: TGTGCCAGCAGCTTAGGGGACAGTCTATACAATCAGCCCCAGCATTTT.

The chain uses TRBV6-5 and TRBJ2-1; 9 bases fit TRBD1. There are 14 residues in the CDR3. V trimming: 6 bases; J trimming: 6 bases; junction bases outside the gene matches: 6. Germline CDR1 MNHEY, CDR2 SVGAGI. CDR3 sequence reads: CASRGGQGFNEQFF. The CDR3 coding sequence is TGTGCCAGCAGGGGGGGACAGGGTTTCAATGAGCAGTTCTTC.

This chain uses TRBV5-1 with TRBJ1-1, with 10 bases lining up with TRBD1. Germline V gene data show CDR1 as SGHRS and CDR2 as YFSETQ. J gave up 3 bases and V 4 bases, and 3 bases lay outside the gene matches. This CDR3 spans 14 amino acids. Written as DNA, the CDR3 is TGCGCCAGCAGCGCCGGGACAGGGGACACTGAAGCTTTCTTT. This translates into CASSAGTGDTEAFF.

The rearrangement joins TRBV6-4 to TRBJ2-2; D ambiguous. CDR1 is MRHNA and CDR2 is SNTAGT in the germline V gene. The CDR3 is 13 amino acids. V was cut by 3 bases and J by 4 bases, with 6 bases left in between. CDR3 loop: CASSESLTGELFF. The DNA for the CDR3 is TGTGCCAGCAGTGAGAGCCTCACCGGGGAGCTGTTTTTT.

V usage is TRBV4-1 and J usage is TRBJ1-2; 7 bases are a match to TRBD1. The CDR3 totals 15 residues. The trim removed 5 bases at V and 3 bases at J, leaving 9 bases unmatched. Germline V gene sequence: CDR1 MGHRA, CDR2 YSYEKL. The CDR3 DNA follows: TGCGCCAGCAGCTCACCCAACACAGGGGACTATGGCTACACCTTC. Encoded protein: CASSSPNTGDYGYTF.

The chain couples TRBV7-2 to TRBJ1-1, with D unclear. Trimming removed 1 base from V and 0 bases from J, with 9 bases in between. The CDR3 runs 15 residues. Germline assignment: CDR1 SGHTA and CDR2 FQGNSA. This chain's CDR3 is CASSLGIAMNTEAFF. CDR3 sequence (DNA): TGTGCCAGCAGCTTAGGAATAGCCATGAACACTGAAGCTTTCTTT.